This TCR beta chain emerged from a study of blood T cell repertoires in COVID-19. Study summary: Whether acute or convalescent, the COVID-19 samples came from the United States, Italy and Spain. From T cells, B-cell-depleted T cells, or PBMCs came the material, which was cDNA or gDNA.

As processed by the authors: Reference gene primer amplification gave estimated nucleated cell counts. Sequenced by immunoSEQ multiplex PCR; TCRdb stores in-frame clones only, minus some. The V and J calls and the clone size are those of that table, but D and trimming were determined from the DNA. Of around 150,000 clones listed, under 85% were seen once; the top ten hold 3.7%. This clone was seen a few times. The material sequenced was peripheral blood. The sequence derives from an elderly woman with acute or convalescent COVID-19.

CDR3 region: CASSQGGRGTDTQYF. The CDR3 DNA is TGTGCCAGCAGCCAAGGGGGGCGGGGGACAGATACGCAGTATTTT. The rearrangement uses TRBV3-1 (or the pseudogene TRBV3-2) and TRBJ2-3; TRBD2 is a possible D gene (7 bases). CDR3 length equals 15 residues. Looked up from germline, CDR1 is LGHDT and CDR2 is YNNKEL (reference sequence). V was shortened by 1 base and J by 3 bases, with 11 bases between the two germline ends.